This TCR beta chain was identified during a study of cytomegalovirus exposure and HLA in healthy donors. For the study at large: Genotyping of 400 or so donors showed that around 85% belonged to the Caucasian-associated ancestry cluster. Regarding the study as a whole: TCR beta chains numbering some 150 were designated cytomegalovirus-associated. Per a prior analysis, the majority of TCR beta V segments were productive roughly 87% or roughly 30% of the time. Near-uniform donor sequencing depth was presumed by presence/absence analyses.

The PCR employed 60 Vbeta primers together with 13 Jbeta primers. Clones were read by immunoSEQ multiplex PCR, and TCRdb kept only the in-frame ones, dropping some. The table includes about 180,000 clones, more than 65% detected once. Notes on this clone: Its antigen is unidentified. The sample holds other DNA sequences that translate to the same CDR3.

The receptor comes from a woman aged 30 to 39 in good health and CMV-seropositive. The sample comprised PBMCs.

For the CDR3, the DNA is TGTGCCACCCGAAGCGGGGGGCTCACCGGGGAGCTGTTTTTT. It is translated as CATRSGGLTGELFF. V usage is TRBV10-3 and J usage is TRBJ2-2; 9 bases agree with TRBD2. CDR3 length: 14 residues. Germline assignment: CDR1 ENHRY and CDR2 SYGVKD. J lost 4 bases, V lost 10 bases, and 7 bases had no gene match.